These T cell receptor beta chains were read from a single sample in a study of blood T cell repertoires in COVID-19. The repertoire was sequenced with immunoSEQ multiplex PCR; TCRdb's copy has only in-frame clones and lacks some. The data contain 250,000 to 400,000 clones, roughly 90% of them seen just once; the ten biggest clones take up 2.5% to 3%. Sequencing was done on a sample of peripheral blood. These receptors all come from a woman between 25 and 40 years old with COVID-19, enrolled during active disease. CDR3s include the opening cysteine and the closing phenylalanine or tryptophan.

>TRBV3-1/TRBV3-2
CASSQDQGSYGYTF
>TRBV5-1
CASSLGLLTFNEQFF
>TRBV7-9
CASSLAQGGETQYF
>TRBV11-2
CASSLESRGSYEQYF
>TRBV3-1/TRBV3-2
CASSQRRPAGEETQYF
>TRBV5-1
CASSGTGGQGQPQHF
>TRBV2
CASSESSGSSYEQYF
>TRBV18
CASSPRTGPNTGELFF
>TRBV5-1
CASSFHGQGVEQYF
>TRBV5-1
CASSLGSGTERETQYF
>TRBV11-2
CASSLALPLSGMLHEQYF
>TRBV19
CASTRTEVNTEAFF
>TRBV5-1
CASSGDRGVTEAFF
>TRBV5-4
CASSLRQGASETQYF
>TRBV19
CASSIDRGAGTTNTEAFF
>TRBV3-1/TRBV3-2
CASSQLSITVSGNTIYF
>TRBV6-1
CASSEETGGSYEQYF
>TRBV5-6
CASSLRQGARTGELFF
>TRBV28
CASSPPGQSNTGELFF